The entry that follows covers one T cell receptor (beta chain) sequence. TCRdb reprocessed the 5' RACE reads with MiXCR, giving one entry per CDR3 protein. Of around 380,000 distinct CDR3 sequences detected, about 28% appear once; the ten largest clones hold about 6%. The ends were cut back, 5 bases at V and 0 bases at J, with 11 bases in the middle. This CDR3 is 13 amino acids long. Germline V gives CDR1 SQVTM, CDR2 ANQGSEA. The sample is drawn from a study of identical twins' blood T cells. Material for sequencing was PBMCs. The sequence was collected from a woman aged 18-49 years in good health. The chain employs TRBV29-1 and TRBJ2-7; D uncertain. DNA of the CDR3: TGCAGCGTTCGAAAGGGCAGCTCCTACGAGCAGTACTTC. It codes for CSVRKGSSYEQYF.